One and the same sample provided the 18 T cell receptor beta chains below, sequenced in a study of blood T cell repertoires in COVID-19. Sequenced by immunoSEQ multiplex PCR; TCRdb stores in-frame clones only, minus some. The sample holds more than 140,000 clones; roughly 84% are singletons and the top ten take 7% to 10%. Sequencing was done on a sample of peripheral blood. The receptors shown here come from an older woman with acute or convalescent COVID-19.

CDR3 DNA: TGTGCCAGCAGTGCCCAGGGACTAGCGGATTACAATGAGCAGTTCTTC. Its protein is CASSAQGLADYNEQFF. This chain uses TRBV6-4 with TRBJ2-1, with TRBD2 matching 11 bases. This CDR3 is built from 16 residues. With V trimmed by 4 bases and J by 4 bases, 6 bases remained unmatched. The germline gives CDR1 MRHNA, CDR2 SNTAGT.

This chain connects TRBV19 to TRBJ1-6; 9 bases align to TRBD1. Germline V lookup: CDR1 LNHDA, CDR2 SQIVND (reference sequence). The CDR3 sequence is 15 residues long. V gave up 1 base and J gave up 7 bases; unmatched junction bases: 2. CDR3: CASSIGDRGNSPLHF. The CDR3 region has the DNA TGTGCCAGTAGTATAGGCGACAGGGGGAATTCACCCCTCCACTTT. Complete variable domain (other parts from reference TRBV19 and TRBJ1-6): DGGITQSPKYLFRKEGQNVTLSCEQNLNHDAMYWYRQDPGQGLRLIYYSQIVNDFQKGDIAEGYSVSREKKESFPLTVTSAQKNPTAFYLCASSIGDRGNSPLHFGNGTRLTVT.

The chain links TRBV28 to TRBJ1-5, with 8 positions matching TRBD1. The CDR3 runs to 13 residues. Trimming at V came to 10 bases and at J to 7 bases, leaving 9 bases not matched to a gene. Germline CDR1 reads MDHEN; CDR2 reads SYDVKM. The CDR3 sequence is CANAQGGDQPQHF. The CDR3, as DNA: TGTGCCAACGCACAGGGGGGCGACCAGCCCCAGCATTTT.

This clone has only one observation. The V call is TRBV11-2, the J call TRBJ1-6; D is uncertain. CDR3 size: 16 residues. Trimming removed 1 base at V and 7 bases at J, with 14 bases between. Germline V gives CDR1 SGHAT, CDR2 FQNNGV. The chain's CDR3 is CASSLGGQSFNSPLHF. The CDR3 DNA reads TGTGCCAGCAGCTTAGGCGGTCAGAGTTTCAATTCACCCCTCCACTTT.

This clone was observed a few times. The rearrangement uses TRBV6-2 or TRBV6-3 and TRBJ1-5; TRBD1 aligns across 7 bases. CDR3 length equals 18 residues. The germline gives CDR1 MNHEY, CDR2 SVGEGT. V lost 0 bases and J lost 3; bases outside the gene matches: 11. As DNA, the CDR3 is TGTGCCAGCAGTTACTCGAAAGACAGGGTGAGATTCAATCAGCCCCAGCATTTT. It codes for CASSYSKDRVRFNQPQHF.

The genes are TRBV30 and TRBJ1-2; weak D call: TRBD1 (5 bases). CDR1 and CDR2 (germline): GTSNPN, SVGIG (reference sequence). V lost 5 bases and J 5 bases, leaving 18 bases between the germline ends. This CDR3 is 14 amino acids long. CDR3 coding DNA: TGTGCCTGGGCGTTGGGCTACAGGCCGTATGGCTACACCTTC. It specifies CAWALGYRPYGYTF.

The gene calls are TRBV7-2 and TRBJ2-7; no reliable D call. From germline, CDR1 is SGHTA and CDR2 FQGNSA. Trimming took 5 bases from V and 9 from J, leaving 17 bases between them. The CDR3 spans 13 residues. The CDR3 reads CASSPGSRLGQYF. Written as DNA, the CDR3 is TGTGCCAGCAGCCCCGGGTCCCGTCTGGGGCAGTACTTC.

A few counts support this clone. The CDR3 protein is CASSEVATGVNQPQHF. The CDR3 DNA reads TGTGCCAGCAGTGAAGTTGCTACAGGGGTCAACCAGCCCCAGCATTTT. The chain carries TRBV6-1 and TRBJ1-5; 7 nucleotides align to TRBD1. Germline V gene sequence: CDR1 MNHNS, CDR2 SASEGT. This CDR3 has 16 residues. The V and J ends lost 1 base and 7 bases, in that order; junction bases with no gene match: 10.

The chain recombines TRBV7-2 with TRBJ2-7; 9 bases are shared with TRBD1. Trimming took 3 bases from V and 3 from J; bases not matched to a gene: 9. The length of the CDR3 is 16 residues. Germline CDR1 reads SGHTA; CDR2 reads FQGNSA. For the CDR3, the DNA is TGTGCCAGCAGCTTGGGGGGACAGGGCCCTTTCTACGAGCAGTACTTC. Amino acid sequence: CASSLGGQGPFYEQYF.

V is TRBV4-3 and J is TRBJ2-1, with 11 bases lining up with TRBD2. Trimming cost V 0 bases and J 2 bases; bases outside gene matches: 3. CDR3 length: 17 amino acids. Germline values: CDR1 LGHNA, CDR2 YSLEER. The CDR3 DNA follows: TGCGCCAGCAGCCAAGATATGACTAGCGGGGCCTACAATGAGCAGTTCTTC. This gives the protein CASSQDMTSGAYNEQFF.

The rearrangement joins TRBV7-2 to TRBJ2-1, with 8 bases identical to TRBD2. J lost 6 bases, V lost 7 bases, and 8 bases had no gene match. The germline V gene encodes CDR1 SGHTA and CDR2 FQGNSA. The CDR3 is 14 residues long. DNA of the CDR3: TGTGCCAGCACCCTAGCGGGCCTTGGCAATGAGCAGTTCTTC. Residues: CASTLAGLGNEQFF.

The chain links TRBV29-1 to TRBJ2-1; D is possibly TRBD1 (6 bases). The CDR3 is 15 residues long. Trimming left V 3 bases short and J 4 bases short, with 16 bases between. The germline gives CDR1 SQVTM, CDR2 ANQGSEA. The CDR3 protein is CSVEPLLRGYNEQFF. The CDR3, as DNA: TGCAGCGTTGAGCCCCTCCTGAGGGGGTACAATGAGCAGTTCTTC.

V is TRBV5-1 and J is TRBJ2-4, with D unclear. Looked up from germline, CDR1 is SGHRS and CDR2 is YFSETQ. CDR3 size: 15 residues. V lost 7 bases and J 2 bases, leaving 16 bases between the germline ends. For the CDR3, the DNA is TGCGCCAGCCGACTTCCTCCATTCCCCAAAAACATTCAGTACTTC. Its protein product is CASRLPPFPKNIQYF. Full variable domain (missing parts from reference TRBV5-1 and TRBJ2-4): KAGVTQTPRYLIKTRGQQVTLSCSPISGHRSVSWYQQTPGQGLQFLFEYFSETQRNKGNFPGRFSGRQFSNSRSEMNVSTLELGDSALYLCASRLPPFPKNIQYFGAGTRLSVL.

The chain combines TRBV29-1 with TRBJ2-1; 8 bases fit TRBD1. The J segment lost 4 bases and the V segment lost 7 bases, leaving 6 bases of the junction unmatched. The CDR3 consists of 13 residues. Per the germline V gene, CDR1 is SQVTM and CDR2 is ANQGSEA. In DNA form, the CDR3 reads TGCAGCGGAGGACAGGGAGATTACAATGAGCAGTTCTTC. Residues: CSGGQGDYNEQFF.

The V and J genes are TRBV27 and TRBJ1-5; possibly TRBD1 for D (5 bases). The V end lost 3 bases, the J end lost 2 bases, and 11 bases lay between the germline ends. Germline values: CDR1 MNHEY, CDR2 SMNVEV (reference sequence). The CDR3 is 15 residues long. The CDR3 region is CASSFEDTRNQPQHF. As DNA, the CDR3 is TGTGCCAGCAGTTTTGAGGACACCCGCAATCAGCCCCAGCATTTT.

This chain's CDR3 is CASSRTGQGRDSNQPQHF. The CDR3 nucleotides read TGTGCCAGCAGTCGAACCGGACAGGGACGTGATAGCAATCAGCCCCAGCATTTT. The chain uses TRBV6-6 and TRBJ1-5; 8 bases are a match to TRBD1. Unmatched junction bases numbered 12, after V lost 5 bases and J lost 0 bases. Germline CDR1 reads MNHNY; CDR2 reads SVGAGI (reference sequence). CDR3 length: 18 amino acids.

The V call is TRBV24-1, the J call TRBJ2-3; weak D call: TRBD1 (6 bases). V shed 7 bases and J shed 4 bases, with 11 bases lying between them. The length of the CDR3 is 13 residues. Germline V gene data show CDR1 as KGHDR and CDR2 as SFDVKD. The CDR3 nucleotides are TGTGCCACCAGGGAACAGGGTTCAGATACGCAGTATTTT. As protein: CATREQGSDTQYF.

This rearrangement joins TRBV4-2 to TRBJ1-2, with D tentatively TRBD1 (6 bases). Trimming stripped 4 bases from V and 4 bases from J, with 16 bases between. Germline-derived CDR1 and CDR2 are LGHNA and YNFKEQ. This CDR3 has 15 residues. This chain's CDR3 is CASSPDQGIGYGYTF. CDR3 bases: TGTGCCAGCAGCCCGGATCAGGGGATCGGCTATGGCTACACCTTC.